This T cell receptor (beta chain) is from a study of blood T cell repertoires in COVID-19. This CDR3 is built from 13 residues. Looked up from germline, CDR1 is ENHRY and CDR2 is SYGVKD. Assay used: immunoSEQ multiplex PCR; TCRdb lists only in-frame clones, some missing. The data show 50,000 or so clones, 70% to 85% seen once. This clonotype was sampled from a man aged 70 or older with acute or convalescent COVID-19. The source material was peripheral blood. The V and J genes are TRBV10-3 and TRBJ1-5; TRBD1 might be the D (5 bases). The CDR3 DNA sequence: TGTGCAATCCGAGGAGGGGAGGGTCAGCCCCAGCATTTT. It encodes CAIRGGEGQPQHF.